The sequence of this T cell receptor beta chain was determined in a study of blood T cell repertoires in COVID-19. The overall study: The study drew acute and convalescent COVID-19 samples from the United States, Italy and Spain.

CDR1 KGHDR and CDR2 SFDVKD come from the germline V gene. J lost 5 bases, V lost 5 bases, and 10 bases had no gene match. CDR3 length: 15 amino acids. Measured with immunoSEQ multiplex PCR; TCRdb has only the in-frame clones, and not every one. In the table there are about 200,000 clones, around 81% of which are singletons. The TCR sequence derives from a woman in her 70s with acute or convalescent COVID-19. The sequenced material came from peripheral blood. This chain connects TRBV24-1 to TRBJ2-5; TRBD2 matches 7 bases. CDR3 amino acids: CATSGSREAQETQYF. The CDR3 DNA follows: TGTGCCACCAGTGGTAGCCGGGAGGCCCAGGAGACCCAGTACTTC.